The 14 T cell receptor delta chains given below trace back to one sample, sequenced in a study of Vδ1+ human thymocytes. Study-wide points: In the thymus, TRG and TRD repertoires looked highly polyclonal with Gaussian CDR3 lengths.

Sequences come from RNA converted to cDNA by reverse transcription. The CDR3 regions were amplified by multiplex PCR from V-gene primers to a constant-region primer. TCRdb applied CATT to the multiplex PCR reads for clone calling. The repertoire holds under 80,000 delta-chain clones, with about 30% as singletons. Their cognate antigens are unknown. Source material: Vdelta1+ gamma-delta thymocytes from the thymus. Described subset: FACS-sorted CD3+ TCRalphabeta- TCRVdelta1+ TCRVdelta2- thymocytes. These receptors were collected from a boy under two years old who had congenital heart surgery.

The V gene is TRDV1, the J gene TRDJ1, with 9 positions matching TRDD3. V lost 9 bases, J lost 3 bases, and 14 bases stayed unmatched. CDR1 and CDR2 (germline): TSWWSYY, QGS. The CDR3 totals 16 residues. The CDR3 sequence: CALVPGGSKYPDKLIF. The CDR3 DNA is TGTGCTCTCGTACCTGGGGGATCAAAGTACCCCGATAAACTCATCTTT.

This clone has a handful of counts. This chain links TRDV1 with TRDJ1; possible D gene TRDD3, 5 bases. V lost 1 base to trimming and J lost 2 bases, with 11 bases between them. Per the germline V gene, CDR1 is TSWWSYY and CDR2 is QGS. The CDR3 consists of 15 residues. Here the CDR3 DNA reads TGTGCTCTTGGGGAACCTGTAAGGGATACCGATAAACTCATCTTT. Translation gives CALGEPVRDTDKLIF.

Only a few counts were recorded for this clone. The gene calls are TRDV1 and TRDJ1, with a tentative D call TRDD2 (5 bases). Germline CDR1 is TSWWSYY and CDR2 is QGS. This CDR3 is 15 amino acids long. The V end lost 5 bases, the J end lost 0 bases, and 13 bases lay between the germline ends. The CDR3 sequence is CALGLFLFHTDKLIF. The CDR3 DNA is TGTGCTCTTGGGCTATTCCTTTTTCACACCGATAAACTCATCTTT.

The chain is built from TRDV1 and TRDJ1, with D perhaps matching TRDD2 (5 bases). The CDR3 contains 17 residues. Germline loops: CDR1 TSWWSYY, CDR2 QGS. V lost 0 bases and J lost 5, with 19 bases in between. The CDR3: CALGELSLDPLQDKLIF. The CDR3 bases are TGTGCTCTTGGGGAACTCTCCCTCGACCCCCTACAAGATAAACTCATCTTT.

This rearrangement joins TRDV1 to TRDJ1; D may be TRDD3 (5 bases). CDR3 size: 18 residues. CDR1 TSWWSYY and CDR2 QGS come from the germline V gene. Trimming removed 1 base from V and 3 bases from J, with 21 bases in between. The CDR3 is CALGEHIRLGPIPDKLIF. The CDR3 DNA sequence: TGTGCTCTTGGGGAACACATTAGGCTGGGCCCGATCCCCGATAAACTCATCTTT.

The chain combines TRDV1 with TRDJ1; 7 bases map to TRDD2. Unmatched junction bases numbered 9, after V lost 1 base and J lost 1 base. This CDR3 contains 17 residues. Germline CDR1 TSWWSYY, CDR2 QGS. The CDR3 DNA reads as TGTGCTCTTGGGGAACCTTTCCTACGTACACCCACCGATAAACTCATCTTT. Translation gives CALGEPFLRTPTDKLIF.

This chain uses TRDV1 with TRDJ1; 9 bases agree with TRDD3. V was clipped by 1 base and J by 0 bases; unmatched bases: 42. CDR1 is TSWWSYY and CDR2 is QGS in the germline V gene. The length of the CDR3 is 29 residues. The CDR3 region is CALGEPQRADSSLSLGDLNTMLYTDKLIF. In DNA, the CDR3 is TGTGCTCTTGGGGAACCTCAAAGAGCGGATTCCTCCCTTAGTCTGGGGGATCTCAATACCATGCTGTACACCGATAAACTCATCTTT.

The J gene is TRDJ1, the V gene TRDV1; D possibly corresponds to TRDD2 (5 bases). The CDR3 is made up of 18 amino acids. The germline CDR1 and CDR2 sequences are TSWWSYY and QGS. Deletions cut 5 bases from V and 1 base from J, with 23 bases between. In DNA, the CDR3 is TGTGCTCTTGGGAAGAACCTACGGTCGTCCCGGGTCACCGATAAACTCATCTTT. This gives the protein CALGKNLRSSRVTDKLIF.

This sequence joins TRDV1 and TRDJ1; 12 positions agree with TRDD3. CDR1 TSWWSYY and CDR2 QGS come from the germline V gene. J lost 4 bases, V lost 1 base, and 37 bases had no gene match. The CDR3 has 27 residues. CDR3 DNA: TGTGCTCTTGGGGAACACCTTCCTACAATCGTCTGGGGGATACGCTTTGAAATTGGCCCCCAGGGCGATAAACTCATCTTT. Translation: CALGEHLPTIVWGIRFEIGPQGDKLIF.

This clone turned up a few times. The chain joins TRDV1 to TRDJ1, with TRDD3 identical over 12 bases. The CDR3 covers 24 residues. Germline V lookup: CDR1 TSWWSYY, CDR2 QGS. Trimming removed 0 bases from V and 2 bases from J; junction bases left unmatched: 25. CDR3 bases: TGTGCTCTTGGGGAACTAGAGGCGTCCCCTCGTACTGGGGGATACAGGGGTCAAACCGATAAACTCATCTTT. Its protein product is CALGELEASPRTGGYRGQTDKLIF.

This clone was observed a few times. The chain joins TRDV1 to TRDJ1, with TRDD3 as a possible D gene (6 bases). This CDR3 is 22 amino acids long. V was shortened by 3 bases and J by 3 bases, with 35 bases between the two germline ends. The germline V gene has CDR1 TSWWSYY and CDR2 QGS. This CDR3 is CALGDSLSGRCTGRPDADKLIF. Here the CDR3 DNA reads TGTGCTCTTGGGGATAGCCTCTCGGGGAGATGTACTGGGCGACCTGACGCCGATAAACTCATCTTT.

The chain carries TRDV1 and TRDJ1; tentative D call: TRDD2 (6 bases). CDR1 is TSWWSYY and CDR2 is QGS in the germline V gene. There are 24 residues in the CDR3. V lost 2 bases and J 0 bases, leaving 37 bases between the germline ends. CDR3 DNA sequence: TGTGCTCTTGGGGAATTTTGGATTCCTAGGGTGGCTGGGCTGATTGGCCAGTACACCGATAAACTCATCTTT. Translation: CALGEFWIPRVAGLIGQYTDKLIF.

V is TRDV1 and J is TRDJ1; 9 bases match TRDD3. V shed 2 bases and J 2 bases; nucleotides not matched to a gene: 18. The CDR3 runs 20 residues. The germline V gene has CDR1 TSWWSYY and CDR2 QGS. The CDR3 spells CALGEGGYRYWGKGTDKLIF. CDR3 bases: TGTGCTCTTGGGGAAGGTGGCTACCGCTACTGGGGGAAAGGGACCGATAAACTCATCTTT.

V is TRDV1 and J is TRDJ1; a possible D gene is TRDD3 (8 bases). From germline, CDR1 is TSWWSYY and CDR2 QGS. The length of the CDR3 is 23 residues. V was pared by 5 bases and J by 0 bases, with 37 bases between. CDR3 coding DNA: TGTGCTCTTGGGTCCCAATCCCTTCCTCGGAGACTGGGGGCCACACTCGACACCGATAAACTCATCTTT. Its protein is CALGSQSLPRRLGATLDTDKLIF.